These T cell receptor beta chains were read from a single sample in a study of OX40 agonist ivuxolimab in advanced cancers. TCRdb keeps only in-frame clones here, not all; method: immunoSEQ multiplex PCR. Of roughly 64,000 clones in the sample, less than 95% are singletons; the top ten hold almost 0.45%. Sequenced here: CD4+ or CD8+ T cells sorted from blood, sampled in a trial of the OX40 agonist ivuxolimab. The receptors derive from an adult with an advanced solid tumor such as melanoma, head and neck, liver or kidney cancer. The CDR3 runs from the conserved cysteine through the conserved F or W. D genes are given only for firm matches. Size is omitted from some rows. Given values are once, few, many or a class for expanded clones.

V: TRBV27
J: TRBJ1-1
size: -
D: -
DNA: TGTGCCAGCAGTTTAGGGGTAATGAATGAAGCTTTCTTT
CDR3: CASSLGVMNEAFF

V: TRBV5-1
J: TRBJ1-1
size: -
D: -
DNA: TGCGCCAGCAGTTCCGGGACACCATACACTGAAGCTTTCTTT
CDR3: CASSSGTPYTEAFF

V: TRBV19
J: TRBJ2-7
size: -
D: -
DNA: TGTGCCAGTAGTGCGATACAGGGTCTCCGCGAGCAGTACTTC
CDR3: CASSAIQGLREQYF

V: TRBV7-2
J: TRBJ2-3
size: -
D: -
DNA: TGTGCCAGCAGCCCGAGTCTGACAGACCATACGCAGTATTTT
CDR3: CASSPSLTDHTQYF

V: TRBV7-8
J: TRBJ2-1
size: -
D: TRBD2
DNA: TGTGCCAGCAGCTTGACTAGCGGGAGGGCCTATAACTACAATGAGCAGTTCTTC
CDR3: CASSLTSGRAYNYNEQFF

V: TRBV9
J: TRBJ2-7
size: -
D: TRBD2
DNA: TGTGCCAGCAGCCCAGAGGCGGGAGTTTCCTACGAGCAGTACTTC
CDR3: CASSPEAGVSYEQYF

V: TRBV27
J: TRBJ2-5
size: -
D: TRBD1
DNA: TGTGCCAGCAGTTTGGACAGGCGGGAGACCCAGTACTTC
CDR3: CASSLDRRETQYF

V: TRBV5-1
J: TRBJ2-2
size: once
D: -
DNA: TGCGCCAGCAGCGGACGCCAGAGCACCGGGGAGCTGTTTTTT
CDR3: CASSGRQSTGELFF

V: TRBV7-2
J: TRBJ1-1
size: few
D: -
DNA: TGTGCCATTCGGACGGTGAACACTGAAGCTTTCTTT
CDR3: CAIRTVNTEAFF

V: TRBV5-1
J: TRBJ1-1
size: -
D: TRBD1
DNA: TGCGCCAGCAGCCCTGGACAGGACCACACTGAAGCTTTCTTT
CDR3: CASSPGQDHTEAFF

V: TRBV6-6
J: TRBJ2-3
size: -
D: -
DNA: TGTGCCAGCAGCCGGGAAGGGCGCGTAGATACGCAGTATTTT
CDR3: CASSREGRVDTQYF

V: TRBV5-4
J: TRBJ2-7
size: -
D: -
DNA: TGTGCCAGCAGCCCGGACACATACTCCTACGAGCAGTACTTC
CDR3: CASSPDTYSYEQYF

V: TRBV18
J: TRBJ1-5
size: -
D: -
DNA: TGTGCCAGCTCACCCGAGGCAGCTACCCTCAATCAGCCCCAGCATTTT
CDR3: CASSPEAATLNQPQHF

V: TRBV18
J: TRBJ1-4
size: once
D: -
DNA: TGTGCCAGCTCCCGAGGGGCTAATGAAAAACTGTTTTTT
CDR3: CASSRGANEKLFF

V: TRBV19
J: TRBJ1-1
size: -
D: -
DNA: TGTGCCAGTAGATTGGCGGGACTGGCGAACACTGAAGCTTTCTTT
CDR3: CASRLAGLANTEAFF

V: TRBV11-2
J: TRBJ1-1
size: -
D: -
DNA: TGTGCCAGCAGCCCCAGTGTAGGGGAAGCCGTGCACGGTTTCTTT
CDR3: CASSPSVGEAVHGFF

V: TRBV7-8
J: TRBJ1-2
size: -
D: TRBD1
DNA: TGTGCCAGCAGCCCATACAGGGGGCAGACCGGGATCTCCTATGGCTACACCTTC
CDR3: CASSPYRGQTGISYGYTF

V: TRBV5-6
J: TRBJ1-4
size: -
D: TRBD1
DNA: TGTGCCAGCAGCGCAACAGGGGTCCTTAATGAAAAACTGTTTTTT
CDR3: CASSATGVLNEKLFF

V: TRBV10-1
J: TRBJ2-7
size: -
D: -
DNA: TGCGCCAGCAGTGAGGCGGACGAGACCCTCTACGAGCAGTACTTC
CDR3: CASSEADETLYEQYF

V: TRBV7-7
J: TRBJ2-3
size: -
D: -
DNA: TGTGCCAGCAGCCGTGGGGCCGTTAATACGCAGTATTTT
CDR3: CASSRGAVNTQYF

V: TRBV18
J: TRBJ2-2
size: -
D: TRBD2
DNA: TGTGCCAGCTCACTTCCCCCGGGACTAGCGGCGAACACCGGGGAGCTGTTTTTT
CDR3: CASSLPPGLAANTGELFF

V: TRBV19
J: TRBJ1-2
size: -
D: -
DNA: TGTGCCAGTAGTATAACCCCCCAGAACTATGGCTACACCTTC
CDR3: CASSITPQNYGYTF

V: TRBV5-1
J: TRBJ1-5
size: -
D: TRBD1
DNA: TGCGCCAGCAGCTTGGGGACAGGGCTAAATCAGCCCCAGCATTTT
CDR3: CASSLGTGLNQPQHF

V: TRBV7-8
J: TRBJ2-7
size: -
D: TRBD1
DNA: TGTGCCAGCAGCTTCAGGACAGGGCTATACGAGCAGTACTTC
CDR3: CASSFRTGLYEQYF

V: TRBV19
J: TRBJ2-7
size: -
D: TRBD2
DNA: TGTGCCAGTAGTGGACCGGGACTAGCGGGAGGCGGCTCCTACGAGCAGTACTTC
CDR3: CASSGPGLAGGGSYEQYF

V: TRBV5-4
J: TRBJ2-7
size: -
D: TRBD1
DNA: TGTGCCAGCAGCCACGGGACAGGGGAGGGGTACGAGCAGTACTTC
CDR3: CASSHGTGEGYEQYF

V: TRBV7-8
J: TRBJ1-5
size: -
D: -
DNA: TGTGCCAGCAGCTTAGTAGCTGGCACACTCAATCAGCCCCAGCATTTT
CDR3: CASSLVAGTLNQPQHF

V: TRBV6-5
J: TRBJ1-1
size: -
D: -
DNA: TGTGCCAGCAGTCCCTTAGGGGTTGAAGCTTTCTTT
CDR3: CASSPLGVEAFF

V: TRBV5-8
J: TRBJ2-1
size: -
D: TRBD2
DNA: TGTGCCAGCAGCCGAAGCGGGAGAGGGGGCAATGAGCAGTTCTTC
CDR3: CASSRSGRGGNEQFF

V: TRBV4-3
J: TRBJ2-1
size: -
D: -
DNA: TGCGCCAGCAGCCAAGATAGGTACGGGACCCCCTACAATGAGCAGTTCTTC
CDR3: CASSQDRYGTPYNEQFF

V: TRBV4-2
J: TRBJ2-1
size: -
D: -
DNA: TGTGCCAGCAGCCAAGTTATCGCAGCGGAAAGCTCCTACAATGAGCAGTTCTTC
CDR3: CASSQVIAAESSYNEQFF

V: TRBV21-1
J: TRBJ2-1
size: -
D: -
DNA: TGTGCCAGCCAAGCGGGAGGCTACAATGAGCAGTTCTTC
CDR3: CASQAGGYNEQFF

V: TRBV7-2
J: TRBJ1-1
size: -
D: TRBD1
DNA: TGTGCCAGCAGCCCCCGACAGGGGGCTTACTCTGAAGCTTTCTTT
CDR3: CASSPRQGAYSEAFF

V: TRBV6-6
J: TRBJ1-4
size: -
D: -
DNA: TGTGCCAGCAGTTACCAGGGGATGGGTGAAAAACTGTTTTTT
CDR3: CASSYQGMGEKLFF

V: TRBV2
J: TRBJ2-6
size: -
D: -
DNA: TGTGCCAGCAGTGAAAGAACTGGGGCCAACGTCCTGACTTTC
CDR3: CASSERTGANVLTF

V: TRBV11-2
J: TRBJ2-1
size: -
D: -
DNA: TGTGCCAGCAGCCTAGGGGGGGCCTACAATGAGCAGTTCTTC
CDR3: CASSLGGAYNEQFF

V: TRBV27
J: TRBJ2-7
size: once
D: -
DNA: TGTGCCAGCAGTCTACAGGCGTCCTACGAGCAGTACTTC
CDR3: CASSLQASYEQYF

V: TRBV6-5
J: TRBJ2-5
size: few
D: -
DNA: TGTGCCAGCAGTTACTCGGAGACCCAGTACTTC
CDR3: CASSYSETQYF

V: TRBV6-6
J: TRBJ2-1
size: -
D: TRBD2
DNA: TGTGCCAGCAGTTACAGGACTAGCGGGCCTGAGCAGTTCTTC
CDR3: CASSYRTSGPEQFF

V: TRBV5-1
J: TRBJ2-7
size: -
D: -
DNA: TGCGCCAGCAGCCCCACAACAGGGCTCGACGAGCAGTACTTC
CDR3: CASSPTTGLDEQYF

V: TRBV10-1
J: TRBJ2-7
size: -
D: -
DNA: TGCGCCAGCAGTGACCAGGGACGGCCCTTCGGGCAGTACTTC
CDR3: CASSDQGRPFGQYF